This T cell receptor (beta chain) came from a study of vaccination effects on CD4 cells after COVID-19 (dated by TCRdb to between 2021 and 2024). Describing the broader study: To identify antigen-specific CD4+ T cell clonotypes by their expansion, the ViraFEST assay first stimulated PBMC with viral peptide pools and then applied TCR sequencing. The full study included 10 to 11 COVID-19 convalescent patients and a few SARS-CoV-2-naive healthy vaccine recipients. Two doses of either the BNT162b2 or the mRNA-1273 mRNA SARS-CoV-2 vaccine were administered to participants. The study compared SARS-CoV-2 spike-specific CD4+ TCR repertoires before and after mRNA vaccination in COVID-19 convalescent patients and infection-naive vaccine recipients. The Oncomine TCR Beta short-read assay on an Illumina iSeq 100 was used to sequence cultures from other donors in the study. Roughly 1.9 million PBMC per well were cultured with around 10 ug/ml peptides in IMDM containing approximately 4.6% human AB serum, 10 IU/ml IL-2 and gentamicin. General study outcomes and caveats: Both infection-induced and vaccine-induced clones contracted markedly at late post-vaccination timepoints, which is consistent with waning T cell responses. The study was limited by a small number of convalescent patients, and early post-infection timepoints were lacking. In healthy vaccine recipients, vaccine-induced clones were almost all SARS-CoV-2 mono-reactive, with only 1 of 255 cross-reactive with common cold coronaviruses.

The library was produced with the immunoSEQ multiplex PCR assay. DNA from the CD4+ T cells that had been cultured and isolated underwent TCR beta CDR3 sequencing. The published analysis was carried out like this. Non-productive TCR sequences were discarded, and reads were trimmed to the CDR3 region, with only CDR3s of 7 or more amino acids retained. The MANAFEST web app was used to identify antigen-specific clonotypes by comparing expansion in peptide wells with expansion in reference cultures. To count as positive, a clone had to show expansion at FDR<0.05 compared with the reference and with all other wells, an odds ratio above 5, and a frequency above 0.1% in two replicate wells. A clonotype was defined as cross-reactive if the clonotype was significantly expanded both in SARS-CoV-2 spike wells and in at least one common cold coronavirus spike condition. Levenshtein distance calculated with the stringdist R package was used to assess CDR3 similarity, and unrooted trees were constructed with ape in R 3.6.1. The immuneACCESS repertoire file appears here via TCRdb, limited to in-frame rearrangements. These files lack a portion of the clones; in checked studies, under half of the deficit traces to unresolved V genes, and the cause of the others is not known. V and J calls plus clone size are reproduced from that table; the DNA served to infer D and trimming. The sample table records about 74,000 clones; roughly 80% of these occur just once. The top ten clones comprise about 2% of the sample.

About this clone itself: Its antigen is still unknown. The sample holds no much larger clone one base away, and base qualities are not on file.

The CDR3 sequence holds 13 residues, the cysteine and valine included. Only CDR3 DNA is held: 39 bases, read in frame from base 1. Per the germline V gene, MNHEY is the CDR1 and SVGAGI is the CDR2. The germline ends are 10 bases apart after V is trimmed by 6 bases and J by 1 base. After around ten days of culture, CD4+ T cells were isolated with the EasySep CD4+ T cell isolation kit. Negative nucleocapsid antibody results before and after vaccination confirmed that the healthy vaccine recipients had no prior SARS-CoV-2 infection. On days 3 and 7, half of the culture medium was replaced with fresh IL-2-containing medium. Unless otherwise noted, each peptide stimulation condition was cultured in triplicate wells. PBMC were separated from whole blood using Ficoll-Paque Plus gradient centrifugation and were then either cryopreserved at -140C or used fresh. The QIAamp micro DNA kit was used to extract genomic DNA from the cultured CD4+ T cells.

Material: CD4+ T cells from PBMCs cultured without peptide, obtained before COVID-19 vaccination. The rearranged segments are TRBV6-5 and TRBJ2-7; the D region possibly corresponds to TRBD1 (6 bases align). The source is a human donor who received a COVID-19 vaccine. Here is the DNA: TGTGCCAGCAGCCGGACAGCTTCCTACGAGCAGTACGTC. This encodes CASSRTASYEQYV.